Given below is one TCR beta chain in context. Libraries were prepared by immunoSEQ multiplex PCR; TCRdb keeps only in-frame clonotypes and omits some of them. The sample records around 70,000 clones, approximately 80% being singletons. The data are from a study of T cell responses to AZD1222 COVID-19 vaccine. The CDR3 has 15 residues. CDR1 is SGHRS, CDR2 YFSETQ, per germline. Trimming took 4 bases from V and 7 from J; bases not matched to a gene: 10. The sequence was obtained from an adult in good health. Sequencing used peripheral blood, obtained on day 0 of AZD1222 vaccination. V gene TRBV5-1 combines with J gene TRBJ2-1, with 8 positions matching TRBD2. CDR3 sequence: CASSIGGAGLNEQFF. The CDR3 bases are TGCGCCAGCAGCATCGGGGGGGCCGGGCTTAATGAGCAGTTCTTC.